A single TCR beta chain is shown here with its context. No cognate antigen has been identified for it. Base-call qualities are not available, and no considerably larger clone is one nucleotide away. The sample is drawn from a study of blood T cell repertoires in COVID-19 (dated by TCRdb to between 2020 and 2021). Some background on the complete study: Samples from collaborators originated in the United States, Italy and Spain and spanned both the acute and convalescent phases of COVID-19. The dataset comprised deeply sampled blood TCRbeta repertoires from subjects exposed to, actively infected with, or recovered from COVID-19. Samples came from the ongoing ImmuneRACE study (first 160 participants) plus 1,254 subjects from 6 global collaborators. Where available, HLA class I and class II types were obtained from metadata supplied by the sample provider rather than from assay-based typing. The repertoires were released in a freely available public database intended as a resource for research on the immune response to SARS-CoV-2. The material from the prospective study consisted of cDNA or gDNA derived from T cells, B-cell-depleted T cells, or PBMCs. Sample metadata almost always included a de-identified subject ID, COVID-19 status, age in years and sex. Broad study findings and their caveats: The quantity of clinical and demographic metadata differed by source and by participant and was supplied without curation.

Each collaborating institution followed its own protocols to collect whole blood in K2EDTA tubes. For TCRbeta analysis, collaborators shipped samples in one of three forms: frozen whole blood, isolated PBMCs, or DNA extracted from either of those sample types. The trim is 2 bases for V and 8 bases for J, with a gap of 9 bases between the germline ends. The germline V gene supplies CDR1 KGHSH and CDR2 LQKENI. Measured from the cysteine to the phenylalanine, the CDR3 is 12 residues long. Only the CDR3 DNA is retained, 36 bases long and in frame from the first base. TCRbeta CDR3 regions were amplified from genomic DNA by means of the immunoSEQ Assay, a bias-controlled multiplex PCR. The study's processing was this. Nucleated cell counts per sample were estimated from amplification of reference gene primers within the assay. Sequence reads were collapsed and filtered to measure the absolute abundance of every unique TCRbeta CDR3 rearrangement. For each sample, productive Simpson clonality was calculated as the square root of Simpson's diversity index over productive rearrangements. TCRdb carries this immuneACCESS record with in-frame sequences only. Its versions omit some clonotypes, under half of them owing to an unresolved V gene in the studies checked, with the rest unexplained. Clone size and the V and J calls come from that table; the DNA yielded D and trimming. In all, the sample holds tens of thousands of clones, and about 80% of those were seen once. Clones ranked in the top ten supply approximately 3.5% of the sample.

Input material: peripheral blood. The receptor comes from a man aged 50-60 years with acute or convalescent COVID-19. The V and J segments used are TRBV18 and TRBJ1-2; the D gene assignment is ambiguous. The CDR3 is CASSPSEEGYTF. The DNA reads as follows: TGTGCCAGCTCACCATCGGAGGAGGGCTACACCTTC.